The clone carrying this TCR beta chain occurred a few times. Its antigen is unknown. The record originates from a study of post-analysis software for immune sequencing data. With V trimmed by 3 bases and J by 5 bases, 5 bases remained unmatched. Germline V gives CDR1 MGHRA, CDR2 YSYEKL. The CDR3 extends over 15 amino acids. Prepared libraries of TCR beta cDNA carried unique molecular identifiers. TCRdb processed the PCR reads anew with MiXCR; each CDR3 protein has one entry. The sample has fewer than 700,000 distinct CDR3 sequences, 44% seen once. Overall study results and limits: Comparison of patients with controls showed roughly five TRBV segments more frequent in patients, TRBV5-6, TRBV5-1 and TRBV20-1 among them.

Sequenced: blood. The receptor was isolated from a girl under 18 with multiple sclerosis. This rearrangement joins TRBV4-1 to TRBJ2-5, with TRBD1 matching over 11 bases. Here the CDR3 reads CASSQWTGGFETQYF. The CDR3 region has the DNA TGCGCCAGCAGCCAGTGGACAGGGGGCTTTGAGACCCAGTACTTC.